These 15 T cell receptor beta chains were all obtained from the same sample, sequenced in a study of memory CD4+ T cells and cytomegalovirus serostatus. Generated by immunoSEQ multiplex PCR, the TCRdb table keeps only in-frame clones and is missing some. Of 35,000 to 50,000 clones in the sample, about 79% were seen once. Single viable CD3+CD4+CD8-CD45RO+ cells were sorted as the memory CD4+ T cells. The specimen was memory CD4+ T cells from blood. The receptors shown here come from an adult in good health and CMV-seronegative.

J is TRBJ2-7 and V is TRBV10-3; 9 positions match TRBD2. The CDR3 extends over 12 amino acids. The J segment lost 6 bases and the V segment lost 10 bases, leaving 7 bases of the junction unmatched. From germline, CDR1 is ENHRY and CDR2 SYGVKD. The CDR3 DNA is TGTGCCACCACACCGCGGGAGGGCGAGCAGTACTTC. Its protein is CATTPREGEQYF.

The chain has TRBV30 and TRBJ2-4; 7 nucleotides align to TRBD2. Germline CDR1 and CDR2: GTSNPN and SVGIG (reference sequence). Germline trimming cut 1 base from V and 7 bases from J; bases unmatched to any gene: 7. CDR3 length equals 14 residues. CDR3 bases: TGTGCCTGGAGTGCCCTCCGGGGAGGGAACATTCAGTACTTC. The encoded protein is CAWSALRGGNIQYF.

The chain links TRBV28 to TRBJ2-1, with 7 bases lining up with TRBD1. CDR1 is MDHEN and CDR2 is SYDVKM in the germline V gene. Germline trimming cut 8 bases from V and 0 bases from J; bases unmatched to any gene: 4. This CDR3 contains 14 residues. The CDR3 protein is CASLPGGSYNEQFF. The CDR3 nucleotides read TGTGCCAGCCTTCCAGGGGGCTCCTACAATGAGCAGTTCTTC.

This rearrangement joins TRBV5-1 to TRBJ1-3; D might be TRBD1 (6 bases). Between the trimmed V and J ends, which lost 4 bases and 0 bases, there was a span of 14 bases. This CDR3 region has 16 residues. Germline V gene lookup returns CDR1 SGHRS and CDR2 YFSETQ. The chain's CDR3 is CASSEAPTGSGNTIYF. The CDR3 nucleotides read TGCGCCAGCAGCGAAGCTCCGACAGGCTCTGGAAACACCATATATTTT.

This clone is classed as medium-sized. The J gene is TRBJ1-1, the V gene TRBV25-1, with D possibly matching TRBD1 (6 bases). Deletions cut 6 bases from V and 5 bases from J, with 13 bases between. This CDR3 region has 13 residues. CDR1 and CDR2 from the germline V gene are MGHDK and SYGVNS. Here the CDR3 reads CASRRGGGTEAFF. The CDR3 DNA reads TGTGCCAGCAGACGAGGAGGGGGGACTGAAGCTTTCTTT.

With regard to this clone: Sequence at one end of the junction differs from germline and may be a read error. V gene TRBV6-5 combines with J gene TRBJ1-1; a weak D match, TRBD1 (5 bases). The CDR3 sequence is 12 residues long. CDR1 MNHEY and CDR2 SVGAGI come from the germline V gene. The CDR3 region is CACRAVGTEAFF. CDR3 sequence (DNA): TGTGCCTGCAGGGCGGTCGGCACTGAAGCTTTCTTT.

This chain's CDR3 is CASSPTGRGDEKLFF. The CDR3 DNA sequence: TGTGCCAGCAGCCCGACAGGCCGAGGGGATGAAAAACTGTTTTTT. The chain links TRBV28 to TRBJ1-4; TRBD1 might be the D (6 bases). The CDR3 contains 15 residues. Germline CDR1 MDHEN, CDR2 SYDVKM. The V gene lost 6 bases and the J gene lost 6 bases, with 17 bases spanning the gap.

This rearrangement joins TRBV7-2 to TRBJ2-1, with 7 bases lining up with TRBD1. Germline loops: CDR1 SGHTA, CDR2 FQGNSA. V shed 1 base, J shed 1 base, and the junction held 4 bases outside the gene matches. The CDR3 contains 16 residues. The CDR3 bases are TGTGCCAGCAGCTTAGAAGGGGGCGGGTCCTACAATGAGCAGTTCTTC. Translating it yields CASSLEGGGSYNEQFF.

The chain links TRBV7-9 to TRBJ2-3; TRBD1 matches at 8 bases. V lost 5 bases, J lost 0 bases, and 7 bases stayed unmatched. In germline, CDR1 is SEHNR, CDR2 FQNEAQ (reference sequence). The CDR3 loop spans 16 amino acids. The CDR3 reads CASSPSGQASTDTQYF. In DNA form, the CDR3 reads TGTGCCAGCAGCCCATCGGGACAGGCCAGCACAGATACGCAGTATTTT.

This rearrangement joins TRBV6-5 to TRBJ2-3; D gene unclear. CDR3 size: 12 residues. The germline V gene has CDR1 MNHEY and CDR2 SVGAGI. Trimming cost V 5 bases and J 11 bases, with 14 bases left between them. The CDR3 region is CASSRDRILQYF. The CDR3 DNA reads as TGTGCCAGCAGTCGTGATCGTATTCTGCAGTATTTT.

CDR3 in amino acids: CASSRGQSGNTIYF. The CDR3, as DNA: TGTGCCAGCAGCCGAGGACAGTCTGGAAACACCATATATTTT. This rearrangement joins TRBV7-6 to TRBJ1-3; possibly TRBD1 for D (6 bases). Trimming stripped 5 bases from V and 1 base from J, with 9 bases between. This CDR3 spans 14 amino acids. Per germline, CDR1 SGHVS and CDR2 FNYEAQ.

This clone was detected only a few times. The chain joins TRBV6-5 to TRBJ2-5; a possible D gene is TRBD2 (5 bases). This CDR3 has 14 residues. Trimming shortened V by 0 bases and J by 4 bases, and 9 bases separated the two germline ends. Germline V gene sequence: CDR1 MNHEY, CDR2 SVGAGI. The CDR3, as DNA: TGTGCCAGCAGTTACTCGTCAGCGGTAGAGACCCAGTACTTC. Translation: CASSYSSAVETQYF.

The rearrangement joins TRBV6-1 to TRBJ2-5; the D gene could be TRBD1 or TRBD2 (7 bases each). The CDR3 loop spans 13 amino acids. From germline, CDR1 is MNHNS and CDR2 SASEGT. The ends were cut back, 8 bases at V and 5 bases at J, with 15 bases in the middle. For the CDR3, the DNA is TGTGCCAGCTCAGGGGGGGTTAGCGAGACCCAGTACTTC. It encodes CASSGGVSETQYF.

The rearrangement uses TRBV28 and TRBJ2-7, with D possibly being TRBD1 (5 bases). Germline V lookup: CDR1 MDHEN, CDR2 SYDVKM. The V end was cut by 2 bases, the J end by 3 bases, with 14 bases between. The CDR3 runs to 15 residues. This CDR3 reads CASSLIGSRGYEQYF. DNA for the CDR3: TGTGCCAGCAGTTTAATAGGTTCTAGGGGCTACGAGCAGTACTTC.

This clone was observed once. This sequence joins TRBV7-3 and TRBJ2-5; D is unresolved. Per the germline V gene, CDR1 is SGHTA and CDR2 is FQGTGA. The CDR3 loop spans 13 amino acids. V dropped 5 bases and J dropped 3 bases, with 10 bases sitting between them. The CDR3 region has the DNA TGTGCCAGCAGCCGCACAAGGGAAGAGACCCAGTACTTC. Translating it yields CASSRTREETQYF. Complete variable domain (other parts from reference TRBV7-3 and TRBJ2-5): GAGVSQTPSNKVTEKGKYVELRCDPISGHTALYWYRQSLGQGPEFLIYFQGTGAADDSGLPNDRFFAVRPEGSVSTLKIQRTERGDSAVYLCASSRTREETQYFGPGTRLLVL.